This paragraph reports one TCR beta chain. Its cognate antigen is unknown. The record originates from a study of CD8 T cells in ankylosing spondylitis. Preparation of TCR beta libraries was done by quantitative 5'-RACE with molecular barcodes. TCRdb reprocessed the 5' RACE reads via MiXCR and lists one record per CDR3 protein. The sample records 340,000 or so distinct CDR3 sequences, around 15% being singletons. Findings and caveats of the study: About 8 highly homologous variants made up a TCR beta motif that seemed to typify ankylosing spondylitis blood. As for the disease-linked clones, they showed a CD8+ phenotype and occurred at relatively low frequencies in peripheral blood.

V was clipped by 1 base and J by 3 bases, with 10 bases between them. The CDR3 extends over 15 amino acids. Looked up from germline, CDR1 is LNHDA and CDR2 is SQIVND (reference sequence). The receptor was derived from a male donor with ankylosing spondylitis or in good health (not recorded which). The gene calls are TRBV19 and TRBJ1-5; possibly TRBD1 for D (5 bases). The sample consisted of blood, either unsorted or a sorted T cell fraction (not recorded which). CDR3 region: CASSIGRQFNQPQHF. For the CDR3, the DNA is TGTGCCAGTAGTATAGGGCGACAGTTCAATCAGCCCCAGCATTTT.